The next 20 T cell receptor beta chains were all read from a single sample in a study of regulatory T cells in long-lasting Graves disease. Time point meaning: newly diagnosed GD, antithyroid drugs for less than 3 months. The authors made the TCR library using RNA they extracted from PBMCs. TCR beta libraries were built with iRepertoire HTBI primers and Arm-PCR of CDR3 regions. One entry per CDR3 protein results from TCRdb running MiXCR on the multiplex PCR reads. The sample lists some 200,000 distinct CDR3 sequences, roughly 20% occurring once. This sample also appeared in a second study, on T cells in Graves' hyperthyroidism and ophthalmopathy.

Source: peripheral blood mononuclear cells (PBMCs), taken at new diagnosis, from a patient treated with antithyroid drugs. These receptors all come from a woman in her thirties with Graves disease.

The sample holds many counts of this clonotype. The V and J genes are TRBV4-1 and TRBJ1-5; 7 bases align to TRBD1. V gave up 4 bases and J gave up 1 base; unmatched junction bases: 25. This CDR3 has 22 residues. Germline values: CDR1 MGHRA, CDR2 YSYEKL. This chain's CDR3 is CASSLRFGMGQPGRWSNQPQHF. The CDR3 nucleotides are TGCGCCAGCAGCCTGCGATTCGGTATGGGACAGCCGGGACGTTGGAGCAATCAGCCCCAGCATTTT.

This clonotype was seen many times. This CDR3 reads CASSSTGETNEKLFF. CDR3 nucleotide sequence: TGTGCCAGCAGTTCAACAGGGGAAACTAATGAAAAACTGTTTTTT. The chain has TRBV2 and TRBJ1-4, with TRBD1 matching 7 bases. The CDR3 contains 15 residues. Looked up from germline, CDR1 is SNHLY and CDR2 is FYNNEI. V gave up 5 bases and J gave up 1 base; unmatched junction bases: 4.

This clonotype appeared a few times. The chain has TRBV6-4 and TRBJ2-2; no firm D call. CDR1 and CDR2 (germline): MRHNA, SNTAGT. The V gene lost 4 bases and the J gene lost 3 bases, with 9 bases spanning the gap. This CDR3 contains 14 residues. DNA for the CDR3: TGTGCCAGCAGTGCCTCTTTTTACACCGGGGAGCTGTTTTTT. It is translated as CASSASFYTGELFF.

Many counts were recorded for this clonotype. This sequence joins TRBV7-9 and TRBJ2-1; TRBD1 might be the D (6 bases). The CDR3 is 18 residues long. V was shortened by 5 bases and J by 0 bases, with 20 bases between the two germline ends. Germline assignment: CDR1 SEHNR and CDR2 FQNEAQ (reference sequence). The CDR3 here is CASSASGLRGSSYNEQFF. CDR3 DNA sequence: TGTGCCAGCAGCGCCTCCGGACTGAGGGGGAGCTCCTACAATGAGCAGTTCTTC.

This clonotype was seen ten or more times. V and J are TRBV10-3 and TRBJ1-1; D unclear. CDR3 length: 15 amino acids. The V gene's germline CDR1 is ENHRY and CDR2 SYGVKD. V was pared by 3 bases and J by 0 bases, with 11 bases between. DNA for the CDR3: TGTGCCATCAGTGAAAAGGTAGGGATGAACACTGAAGCTTTCTTT. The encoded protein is CAISEKVGMNTEAFF.

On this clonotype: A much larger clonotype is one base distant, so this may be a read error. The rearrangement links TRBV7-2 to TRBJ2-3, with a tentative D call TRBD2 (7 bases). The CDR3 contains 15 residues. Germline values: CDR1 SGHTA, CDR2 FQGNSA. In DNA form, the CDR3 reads TGTGCCAGCAGCGACGGGGGGCTGCTATCCAATGAGCAGTCCTTC. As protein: CASSDGGLLSNEQSF.

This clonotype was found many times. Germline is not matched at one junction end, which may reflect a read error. The chain's CDR3 is CVSSLGRKIEAFF. CDR3 DNA: TGTGTCAGCAGCTTAGGACGGAAGATTGAAGCTTTCTTT. V gene TRBV13 combines with J gene TRBJ1-1; D uncertain. The CDR3 contains 13 residues. Germline assignment: CDR1 PRHDT and CDR2 FYEKMQ (reference sequence). Full variable domain (rest looked up from reference TRBV13 and TRBJ1-1): AAGVIQSPRHLIKEKRETATLKCYPIPRHDTVYWYQQGPGQDPQFLISFYEKMQSDKGSIPDRFSAQQFSDYHSELNMSSLELGDSALYFCVSSLGRKIEAFFGQGTRLTVV.

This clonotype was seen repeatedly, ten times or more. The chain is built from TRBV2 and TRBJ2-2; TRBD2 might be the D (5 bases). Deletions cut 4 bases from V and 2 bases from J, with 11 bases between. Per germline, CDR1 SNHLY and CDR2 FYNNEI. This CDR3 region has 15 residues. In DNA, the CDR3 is TGTGCCAGCAGTGGGGCTAGCCTTAACACCGGGGAGCTGTTTTTT. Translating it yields CASSGASLNTGELFF. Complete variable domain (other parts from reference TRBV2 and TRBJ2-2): EPEVTQTPSHQVTQMGQEVILRCVPISNHLYFYWYRQILGQKVEFLVSFYNNEISEKSEIFDDQFSVERPDGSNFTLKIRSTKLEDSAMYFCASSGASLNTGELFFGEGSRLTVL.

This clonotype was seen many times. The DNA of the CDR3 is TGCAGTGCCAAAAGAAGCTCTGGAAACACCATATATTTT. Its translation: CSAKRSSGNTIYF. The rearrangement uses TRBV20-1 and TRBJ1-3; D unresolved. CDR3 length equals 13 residues. Per germline, CDR1 DFQATT and CDR2 SNEGSKA (reference sequence). V lost 6 bases to trimming and J lost 0 bases, with 9 bases between them.

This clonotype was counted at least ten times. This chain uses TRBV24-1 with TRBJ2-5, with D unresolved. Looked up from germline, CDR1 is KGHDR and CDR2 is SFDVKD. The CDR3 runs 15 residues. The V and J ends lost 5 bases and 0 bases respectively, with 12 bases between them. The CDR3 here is CATSADARHQETQYF. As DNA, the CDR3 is TGTGCCACCAGTGCTGACGCCAGGCACCAAGAGACCCAGTACTTC.

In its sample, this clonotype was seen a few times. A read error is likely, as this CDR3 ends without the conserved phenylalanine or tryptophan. In nucleotides, the CDR3 is TGTGCCAGCAGCCGACGTGGGGCGGGAGGGCAATACAATGAGCAGTTCCTC. It is translated as CASSRRGAGGQYNEQFL. The V gene is TRBV7-2, the J gene TRBJ2-1; TRBD2 matches 9 bases. The germline gives CDR1 SGHTA, CDR2 FQGNSA. V lost 5 bases to trimming and J lost 4 bases; unmatched junction nucleotides: 12. The CDR3 runs 17 residues.

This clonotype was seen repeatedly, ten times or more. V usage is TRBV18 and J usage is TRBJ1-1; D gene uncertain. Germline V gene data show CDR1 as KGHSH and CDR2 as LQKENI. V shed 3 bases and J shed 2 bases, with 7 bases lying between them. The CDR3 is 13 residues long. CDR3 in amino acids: CASSPDVNTEAFF. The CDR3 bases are TGTGCCAGCTCACCGGACGTAAACACTGAAGCTTTCTTT.

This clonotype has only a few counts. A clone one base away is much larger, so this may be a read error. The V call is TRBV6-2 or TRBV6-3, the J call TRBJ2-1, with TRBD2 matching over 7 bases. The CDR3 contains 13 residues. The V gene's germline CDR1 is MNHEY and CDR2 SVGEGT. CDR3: CASYRDYYNEQSF. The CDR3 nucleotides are TGTGCCAGTTACCGGGACTATTACAATGAGCAGTCCTTC.

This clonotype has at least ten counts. The CDR3 DNA reads TGTGCCAGCAGCTTAGGCGAGGGGGTTACGCAGTATTTT. It is translated as CASSLGEGVTQYF. This chain uses TRBV11-2 with TRBJ2-3; D is perhaps TRBD1 (6 bases). The V end lost 1 base, the J end lost 8 bases, and 10 bases lay between the germline ends. Per germline, CDR1 SGHAT and CDR2 FQNNGV. The CDR3 covers 13 residues.

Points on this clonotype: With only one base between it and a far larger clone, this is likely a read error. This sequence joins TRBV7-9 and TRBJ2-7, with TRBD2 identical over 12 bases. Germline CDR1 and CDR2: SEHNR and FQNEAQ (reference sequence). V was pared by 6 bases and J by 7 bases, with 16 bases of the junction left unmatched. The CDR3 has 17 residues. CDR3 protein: CASRRPRTSGEYNEQYF. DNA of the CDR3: TGTGCCAGCAGGCGCCCACGGACTAGCGGGGAGTACAATGAGCAGTACTTC.

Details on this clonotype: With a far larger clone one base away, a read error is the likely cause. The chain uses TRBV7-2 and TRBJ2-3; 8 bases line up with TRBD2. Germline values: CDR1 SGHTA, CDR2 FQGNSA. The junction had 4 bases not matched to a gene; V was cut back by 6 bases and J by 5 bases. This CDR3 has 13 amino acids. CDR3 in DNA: TGTGCCAGCAGGGGGACTAGGGGAGATACGCAGTATTTT. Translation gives CASRGTRGDTQYF.

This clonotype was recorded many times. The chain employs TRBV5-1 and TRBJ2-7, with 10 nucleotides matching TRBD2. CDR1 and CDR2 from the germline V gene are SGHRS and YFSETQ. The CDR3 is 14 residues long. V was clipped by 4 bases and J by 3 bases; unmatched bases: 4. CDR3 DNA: TGCGCCAGCAGCCCACGGACTAGCGGCTACGAGCAGTACTTC. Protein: CASSPRTSGYEQYF.

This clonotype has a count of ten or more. The CDR3 protein is CASSLSAVLNNEQFF. As DNA, the CDR3 is TGTGCCAGCAGCTTATCAGCGGTCCTAAACAATGAGCAGTTCTTC. This chain uses TRBV7-9 with TRBJ2-1; weak D call: TRBD2 (5 bases). CDR1 and CDR2 (germline): SEHNR, FQNEAQ (reference sequence). V lost 2 bases and J lost 5, with 13 bases in between. The CDR3 spans 15 residues.

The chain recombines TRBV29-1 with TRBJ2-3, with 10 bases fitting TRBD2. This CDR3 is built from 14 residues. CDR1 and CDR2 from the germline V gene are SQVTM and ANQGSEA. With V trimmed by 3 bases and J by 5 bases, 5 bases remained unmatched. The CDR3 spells CSVELIAGGDTQYF. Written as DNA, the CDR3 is TGCAGCGTTGAGTTGATAGCGGGGGGAGATACGCAGTATTTT.

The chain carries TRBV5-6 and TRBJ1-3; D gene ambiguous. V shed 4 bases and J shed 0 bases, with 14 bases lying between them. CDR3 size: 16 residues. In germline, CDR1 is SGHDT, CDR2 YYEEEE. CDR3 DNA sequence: TGTGCCAGCAGCCGACTTATAGGAGCCTCTGGAAACACCATATATTTT. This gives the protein CASSRLIGASGNTIYF. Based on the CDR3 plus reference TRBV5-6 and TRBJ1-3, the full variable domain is DAGVTQSPTHLIKTRGQQVTLRCSPKSGHDTVSWYQQALGQGPQFIFQYYEEEERQRGNFPDRFSGHQFPNYSSELNVNALLLGDSALYLCASSRLIGASGNTIYFGEGSWLTVV.